The 8 T cell receptor beta chains below come from one sample, sequenced in a study of cytomegalovirus exposure and HLA in healthy donors. With 60 Vbeta and 13 Jbeta primers, the PCR was carried out. Measured with immunoSEQ multiplex PCR; TCRdb has only the in-frame clones, and not every one. The sample holds fewer than 120,000 clones; 78% are singletons and the top ten take 1.3%. The sequencing sample was made of PBMCs. The receptors stem from a young woman in good health and CMV-seronegative.

The chain has TRBV30 and TRBJ2-3, with 8 positions matching TRBD2. After removal of 4 bases from V and 0 bases from J, the junction contained 15 bases not matched to a gene. The CDR3 length is 18 residues. CDR1 is GTSNPN, CDR2 SVGIG, per germline (reference sequence). Written as DNA, the CDR3 is TGTGCCTGGAAAAGGGGCCAGTGGACGGGAGGGAGCACAGATACGCAGTATTTT. This codes for CAWKRGQWTGGSTDTQYF. The variable domain in full, with the rest retrieved from reference TRBV30 and TRBJ2-3, is SQTIHQWPATLVQPVGSPLSLECTVEGTSNPNLYWYRQAAGRGLQLLFYSVGIGQISSEVPQNLSASRPQDRQFILSSKKLLLSDSGFYLCAWKRGQWTGGSTDTQYFGPGTRLTVL.

J is TRBJ2-7 and V is TRBV5-1; tentatively, D is TRBD2 (5 bases). Trimming removed 3 bases at V and 3 bases at J, with 13 bases between. This CDR3 has 14 residues. Per germline, CDR1 SGHRS and CDR2 YFSETQ. As DNA, the CDR3 is TGCGCCAGCAGCTCAACAGCGGACCTCTACGAGCAGTACTTC. Translating it yields CASSSTADLYEQYF.

This rearrangement joins TRBV14 to TRBJ1-2, with 7 positions matching TRBD1. Germline loops: CDR1 SGHDN, CDR2 FVKESK. V shed 0 bases, J shed 8 bases, and the junction held 6 bases outside the gene matches. This CDR3 is 14 amino acids long. CDR3 loop: CASSQEVRGKGYTF. DNA of the CDR3: TGTGCCAGCAGCCAAGAAGTCAGGGGGAAAGGCTACACCTTC.

As regards this clone: The junction shows a germline mismatch at one end, possibly a read error. This rearrangement joins TRBV28 to TRBJ2-1; 9 nucleotides align to TRBD1. The CDR3 runs 11 residues. CDR1 is MDHEN and CDR2 is SYDVKM in the germline V gene. The DNA of the CDR3 is TGTGCCAGCGCGTCCGGGACAGGGTTGCTCTTC. It encodes CASASGTGLLF.

This clone was observed a few times. The chain recombines TRBV4-1 with TRBJ2-5; no definite D call. The germline V gene has CDR1 MGHRA and CDR2 YSYEKL. Trimming took 4 bases from V and 1 from J, leaving 4 bases between them. The CDR3 is 12 amino acids. CDR3 nucleotide sequence: TGCGCCAGCAGCCTAGTCCAAGAGACCCAGTACTTC. It codes for CASSLVQETQYF.

The chain combines TRBV2 with TRBJ2-1, with 9 positions matching TRBD2. With 8 bases clipped from V and 5 bases from J, the junction kept 10 bases outside the gene matches. Germline V CDR1 and CDR2: SNHLY, FYNNEI. The CDR3 sequence is 15 residues long. The CDR3 coding sequence is TGTGCCAGCGGCGCCCTAGCGGGGCCCAACAATGAGCAGTTCTTC. It is translated as CASGALAGPNNEQFF.

Only a few counts were recorded for this clone. The J gene is TRBJ2-4, the V gene TRBV9, with D tentatively TRBD1 (5 bases). Germline loops: CDR1 SGDLS, CDR2 YYNGEE. With 0 bases removed from V and 0 bases from J, the gap between germline ends came to 13 bases. The CDR3 has 17 residues. CDR3 coding DNA: TGTGCCAGCAGCGTAGGGAGACAGAAAATAGCCAAAAACATTCAGTACTTC. Encoded protein: CASSVGRQKIAKNIQYF. The whole variable domain, filled in from reference TRBV9 and TRBJ2-4, reads DSGVTQTPKHLITATGQRVTLRCSPRSGDLSVYWYQQSLDQGLQFLIQYYNGEERAKGNILERFSAQQFPDLHSELNLSSLELGDSALYFCASSVGRQKIAKNIQYFGAGTRLSVL.

This chain links TRBV18 with TRBJ2-3, with 7 bases that match TRBD1. J was trimmed by 7 bases and V by 2 bases; bases with no gene match: 18. The CDR3 runs to 18 residues. The V gene's germline CDR1 is KGHSH and CDR2 LQKENI. CDR3 region: CASSPIFRDSNRWNTQYF. Here the CDR3 DNA reads TGTGCCAGCTCACCAATCTTCCGGGACAGCAACCGGTGGAATACGCAGTATTTT.